A single T cell receptor (beta chain) is shown here with its context. Its antigen is undetermined. The CDR3 length is 15 residues. The V gene lost 1 base and the J gene lost 2 bases, with 11 bases spanning the gap. Germline assignment: CDR1 SEHNR and CDR2 FQNEAQ (reference sequence). This specimen belongs to a study of T cell repertoires in cytomegalovirus infection. Across the study: HLA-C-restricted CMV epitopes, recently identified, and well-studied HLA-B-restricted ones were used by the study. Public TCR beta signature analysis indicated the presence of both CMV infection and matching HLA type.

TCRdb independently ran MiXCR on the reads; one entry per CDR3 protein. The sample contains around 900,000 distinct CDR3 sequences, approximately 31% of which appear only once. The specimen comprised cultured CD8+ T cells from PBMCs, sampled from culture after CMV antigen stimulation. The gene calls are TRBV7-9 and TRBJ1-2; D gene ambiguous. The sequence was obtained from a human donor in good health (CMV status not recorded). Some clones in this sample may be carry-over from other donors' samples. CDR3 DNA sequence: TGTGCCAGCAGCTTAGGCCGGGATCCCAACTATGGCTACACCTTC. Protein sequence: CASSLGRDPNYGYTF.